Below, 6 T cell receptor beta chains from the same sample are listed, as sequenced in a study of Graves' ophthalmopathy and Graves' hyperthyroidism. RNA transcripts were the source from which TCR beta CDR3 regions were amplified. First-round RT-PCR with HTBI primers preceded a second-round multiplex PCR. TCRdb redid the calling of the multiplex PCR reads with MiXCR, one entry per CDR3 protein. This table holds about 400,000 distinct CDR3 sequences, around 18% found once. The sample comprised peripheral blood. The source is a young woman with Graves' ophthalmopathy.

This clonotype has at least ten counts. This chain connects TRBV20-1 to TRBJ2-7; possible D gene TRBD1, 6 bases. Germline CDR1 and CDR2: DFQATT and SNEGSKA (reference sequence). V was cut by 3 bases and J by 3 bases, with 9 bases left in between. This CDR3 comprises 12 residues. The CDR3 sequence: CSARVGGYEQYF. CDR3 in DNA: TGCAGTGCTAGGGTAGGGGGCTACGAGCAGTACTTC.

This clonotype was picked up many times. This sequence joins TRBV6-1 and TRBJ1-1; 7 bases fit TRBD1. CDR3 size: 14 residues. The V and J ends lost 3 bases and 4 bases, in that order; junction bases with no gene match: 5. Per germline, CDR1 MNHNS and CDR2 SASEGT. The CDR3 loop reads CASSEIQGSTEAFF. The DNA of the CDR3 is TGTGCCAGCAGTGAGATACAGGGGAGCACTGAAGCTTTCTTT.

This clonotype was recorded at least ten times. The V call is TRBV29-1, the J call TRBJ2-5; D gene unclear. Trimming stripped 7 bases from V and 3 bases from J, with 12 bases between. Germline CDR1 SQVTM, CDR2 ANQGSEA. The CDR3 length is 12 residues. CDR3 sequence (DNA): TGCAGCGCTGATCTTGCGAAAGAGACCCAGTACTTC. As protein: CSADLAKETQYF.

The chain's CDR3 is CASRRGGTEILEQYF. The CDR3 nucleotides are TGTGCCAGCAGGCGGGGTGGGACCGAAATACTTGAGCAGTACTTC. This chain uses TRBV2 with TRBJ2-7; TRBD2 might be the D (6 bases). CDR1 is SNHLY, CDR2 FYNNEI, per germline. CDR3 length: 15 amino acids. V was trimmed by 6 bases and J by 7 bases, leaving 22 bases between them.

This clonotype was observed at least ten times. The chain uses TRBV3-1 and TRBJ2-2, with 9 bases identical to TRBD1. Germline assignment: CDR1 LGHDT and CDR2 YNNKEL (reference sequence). CDR3 length equals 14 residues. Trimming cost V 4 bases and J 3 bases; bases outside gene matches: 0. The CDR3 DNA reads TGTGCCAGCAGCCGACAGGGGGACACCGGGGAGCTGTTTTTT. Its translation: CASSRQGDTGELFF.

This clonotype was detected only once. The rearrangement joins TRBV10-3 to TRBJ1-3; no reliable D call. CDR1 and CDR2 from the germline V gene are ENHRY and SYGVKD. This CDR3 has 11 residues. Trimming removed 6 bases from V and 8 bases from J, with 8 bases in between. In DNA, the CDR3 is TGTGCCATCAGGGAGGAGGACACCATATATTTT. Translating it yields CAIREEDTIYF.